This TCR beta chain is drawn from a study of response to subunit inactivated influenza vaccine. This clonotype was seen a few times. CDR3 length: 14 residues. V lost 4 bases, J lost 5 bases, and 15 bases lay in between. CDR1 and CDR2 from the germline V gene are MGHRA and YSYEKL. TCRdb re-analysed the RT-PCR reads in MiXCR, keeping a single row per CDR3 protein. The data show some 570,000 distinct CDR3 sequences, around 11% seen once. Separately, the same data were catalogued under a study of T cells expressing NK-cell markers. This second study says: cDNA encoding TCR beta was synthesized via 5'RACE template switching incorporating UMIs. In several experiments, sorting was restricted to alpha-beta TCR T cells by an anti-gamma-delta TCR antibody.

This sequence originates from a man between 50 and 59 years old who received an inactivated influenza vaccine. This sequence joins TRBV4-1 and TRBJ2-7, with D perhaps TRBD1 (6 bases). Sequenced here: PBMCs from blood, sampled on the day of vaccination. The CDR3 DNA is TGCGCCAGCAGCCGACAGGCTGGTTCGGACGAGCAGTACTTC. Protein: CASSRQAGSDEQYF.